The 8 T cell receptor beta chains given below trace back to one sample, sequenced in a study of CD4 T cells in relation to SARS-CoV-2 and coronaviruses. Unexposed donor CD4+ T cells date from about 2011-2018, before the COVID-19 pandemic. The cells were cultured for roughly 11 days before CD4+ T cells were isolated. Antigens for these TCRs are unknown. Assay used: immunoSEQ multiplex PCR; TCRdb lists only in-frame clones, some missing. The sample has approximately 15,000 clones; approximately 78% are singletons. Sequencing was performed on CD4+ T cells from PBMCs, cultured in vitro. The source of these receptors is a human donor in good health.

This rearrangement joins TRBV28 to TRBJ1-5; D may be TRBD1 (6 bases). Germline assignment: CDR1 MDHEN and CDR2 SYDVKM. The CDR3 extends over 16 amino acids. V shed 4 bases and J shed 5 bases, with 18 bases lying between them. CDR3 amino acids: CASSSSAGALYQPQHF. For the CDR3, the DNA is TGTGCCAGCAGTTCCTCGGCAGGGGCGCTATATCAGCCCCAGCATTTT. Together with reference TRBV28 and TRBJ1-5, the CDR3 gives the full variable domain: DVKVTQSSRYLVKRTGEKVFLECVQDMDHENMFWYRQDPGLGLRLIYFSYDVKMKEKGDIPEGYSVSREKKERFSLILESASTNQTSMYLCASSSSAGALYQPQHFGDGTRLSIL.

This chain joins TRBV11-3 and TRBJ1-1; 7 bases match TRBD1. CDR3 length equals 20 residues. Germline CDR1 and CDR2: SGHNT and YENEEA. J gave up 5 bases and V 0 bases, and 21 bases lay outside the gene matches. The CDR3 here is CASSLDSAPQYQGGWTEAFF. The CDR3 region has the DNA TGTGCCAGCAGCTTAGACTCGGCGCCCCAGTACCAGGGGGGATGGACTGAAGCTTTCTTT.

V usage is TRBV3-1 (or the pseudogene TRBV3-2) and J usage is TRBJ1-1, with 7 bases identical to TRBD1. Unmatched junction bases numbered 9, after V lost 4 bases and J lost 4 bases. Germline V CDR1 and CDR2: LGHDT, YNNKEL (reference sequence). This CDR3 comprises 15 residues. The CDR3 DNA reads TGTGCCAGCAGCCCAAAGACAGGGCGGGGCACTGAAGCTTTCTTT. It encodes CASSPKTGRGTEAFF.

The chain has TRBV5-5 and TRBJ2-7; D is unresolved. Looked up from germline, CDR1 is SGHKS and CDR2 is YYEKEE (reference sequence). Trimming took off 2 bases at V and 2 bases at J, with 8 bases between the two ends. The CDR3 is made up of 13 amino acids. CDR3 nucleotides: TGTGCCAGCAGCTTTTCCGGGCCCTACGAGCAGTACTTC. Translation: CASSFSGPYEQYF.

The chain links TRBV6-1 to TRBJ1-1, with unresolved D. The length of the CDR3 is 12 residues. Trimming stripped 3 bases from V and 3 bases from J, with 5 bases between. Per the germline V gene, CDR1 is MNHNS and CDR2 is SASEGT. CDR3: CASSEWDTEAFF. DNA for the CDR3: TGTGCCAGCAGTGAGTGGGACACTGAAGCTTTCTTT.

The chain uses TRBV19 and TRBJ2-2; D may be TRBD2 (6 bases). CDR3 size: 15 residues. The V end was cut by 7 bases, the J end by 0 bases, with 12 bases between. Per germline, CDR1 LNHDA and CDR2 SQIVND (reference sequence). The chain's CDR3 is CASNNGGANTGELFF. CDR3 in DNA: TGTGCCAGTAATAACGGCGGGGCGAACACCGGGGAGCTGTTTTTT.

This chain joins TRBV6-5 and TRBJ2-1, with a tentative D call TRBD2 (5 bases). The CDR3 totals 15 residues. Looked up from germline, CDR1 is MNHEY and CDR2 is SVGAGI. Trimming took off 6 bases at V and 0 bases at J, with 12 bases between the two ends. The CDR3 DNA is TGTGCCAGCAGCTCCAGCGGAGGCTCCTACAATGAGCAGTTCTTC. As protein: CASSSSGGSYNEQFF.

This clone came up a few times. This CDR3 is CASSQDGGGSYNSPLHF. CDR3 in DNA: TGTGCCAGCAGCCAAGATGGGGGGGGGTCCTATAATTCACCCCTCCACTTT. V usage is TRBV3-1 (or the pseudogene TRBV3-2) and J usage is TRBJ1-6, with D perhaps matching TRBD1 (5 bases). The ends were cut back, 0 bases at V and 1 base at J, with 10 bases in the middle. The germline CDR1 and CDR2 sequences are LGHDT and YNNKEL (reference sequence). The CDR3 totals 17 residues.